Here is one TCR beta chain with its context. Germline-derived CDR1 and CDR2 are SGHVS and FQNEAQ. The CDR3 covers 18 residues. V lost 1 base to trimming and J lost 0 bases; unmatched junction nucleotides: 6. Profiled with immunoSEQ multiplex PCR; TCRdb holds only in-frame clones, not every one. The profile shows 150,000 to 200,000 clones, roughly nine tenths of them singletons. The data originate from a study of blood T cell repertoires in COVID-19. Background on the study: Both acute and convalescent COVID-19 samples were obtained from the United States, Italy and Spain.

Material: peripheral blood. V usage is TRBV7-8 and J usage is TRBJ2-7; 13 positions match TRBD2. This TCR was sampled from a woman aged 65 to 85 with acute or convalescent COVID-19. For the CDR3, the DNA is TGTGCCAGCAGCTTAGGGCGGACTAGCGGGAGTTCCTCCTACGAGCAGTACTTC. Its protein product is CASSLGRTSGSSSYEQYF. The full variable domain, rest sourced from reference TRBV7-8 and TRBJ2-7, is GAGVSQSPRYKVAKRGQDVALRCDPISGHVSLFWYQQALGQGPEFLTYFQNEAQLDKSGLPSDRFFAERPEGSVSTLKIQRTQQEDSAVYLCASSLGRTSGSSSYEQYFGPGTRLTVT.